Each of the 28 T cell receptor beta chains below was sequenced from the same sample in a study of blood T cell repertoires in COVID-19 (dated by TCRdb to about 2020). The library relied on the immunoSEQ multiplex PCR assay. Not all clones reach the TCRdb copy of this immuneACCESS table, which keeps in-frame sequences only. Checked studies attribute under half of the gap to unresolved V genes and leave the rest unexplained. Recorded for this sample are roughly 150,000 clones; about 83% of them occurred a single time. Of the sample, under 13% is held by the ten largest clones. The sequencing input was peripheral blood. The receptor source for this set is a woman in her 70s with COVID-19, enrolled during active disease.

The J gene is TRBJ2-1, the V gene TRBV7-8; the match to TRBD2 covers 7 bases. Trimming took 5 bases from V and 2 from J; bases not matched to a gene: 6. CDR3 length equals 15 residues. Germline V gives CDR1 SGHVS, CDR2 FQNEAQ. CDR3 residues: CASSPASGAYNEQFF. The DNA for the CDR3 is TGTGCCAGCAGCCCCGCTAGCGGAGCCTACAATGAGCAGTTCTTC.

This sequence joins TRBV7-2 and TRBJ2-5; the match to TRBD1 covers 8 bases. The J segment lost 2 bases and the V segment lost 1 base, leaving 3 bases of the junction unmatched. Germline-derived CDR1 and CDR2 are SGHTA and FQGNSA. The CDR3 contains 15 residues. Here the CDR3 reads CASSLDTGGQETQYF. The CDR3 nucleotides are TGTGCCAGCAGCTTAGACACAGGGGGTCAAGAGACCCAGTACTTC.

This chain uses TRBV10-1 with TRBJ1-5; D remains unclear. V lost 10 bases, J lost 1 base, and 8 bases lay in between. CDR1 is WNHNN and CDR2 is SYGVQD in the germline V gene (reference sequence). This CDR3 is built from 12 residues. Here the CDR3 DNA reads TGCGCCACTTATATAAGCAATCAGCCCCAGCATTTT. Encoded protein: CATYISNQPQHF.

The gene calls are TRBV7-2 and TRBJ2-5, with 9 bases matching TRBD1. The V gene's germline CDR1 is SGHTA and CDR2 FQGNSA. J lost 5 bases, V lost 5 bases, and 9 bases had no gene match. The CDR3 totals 15 residues. The chain's CDR3 is CASSPDRGAWETQYF. CDR3 nucleotide sequence: TGTGCCAGCAGCCCGGACAGGGGCGCGTGGGAGACCCAGTACTTC. Together with reference TRBV7-2 and TRBJ2-5, the CDR3 gives the full variable domain: GAGVSQSPSNKVTEKGKDVELRCDPISGHTALYWYRQSLGQGLEFLIYFQGNSAPDKSGLPSDRFSAERTGGSVSTLTIQRTQQEDSAVYLCASSPDRGAWETQYFGPGTRLLVL.

The V call is TRBV23-1, the J call TRBJ1-1; 10 bases line up with TRBD1. TRBV23-1 is an ORF, with its function uncertain. There are 16 residues in the CDR3. V lost 7 bases, J lost 1 base, and 9 bases stayed unmatched. CDR3 bases: TGCGCCAGCAAGAACCGGGACAGGGGACCGAACACTGAAGCTTTCTTT. Encoded protein: CASKNRDRGPNTEAFF.

The chain employs TRBV7-9 and TRBJ2-7; TRBD1 might be the D (6 bases). Per germline, CDR1 SEHNR and CDR2 FQNEAQ (reference sequence). CDR3 size: 12 residues. V dropped 5 bases and J dropped 12 bases, with 17 bases sitting between them. The CDR3 region is CASSVPGHPPYF. DNA for the CDR3: TGTGCCAGCAGCGTACCGGGACACCCGCCGTACTTC.

This clone was detected only a few times. V usage is TRBV11-3 and J usage is TRBJ2-7; 10 bases fit TRBD2. Looked up from germline, CDR1 is SGHNT and CDR2 is YENEEA. Trimming cost V 4 bases and J 6 bases; bases outside gene matches: 9. The CDR3 runs to 15 residues. CDR3 region: CASSSDTSGVREQYF. CDR3 nucleotides: TGTGCCAGCAGCTCTGATACTAGCGGGGTCCGCGAGCAGTACTTC.

The chain employs TRBV30 and TRBJ1-2; possible D gene TRBD1, 5 bases. V was shortened by 3 bases and J by 5 bases, with 13 bases between the two germline ends. The CDR3 contains 13 residues. Germline lookup yields CDR1 GTSNPN and CDR2 SVGIG (reference sequence). The chain's CDR3 is CAWSPGEGYGYTF. CDR3 in DNA: TGTGCCTGGAGCCCGGGGGAAGGGTATGGCTACACCTTC.

This clone was seen only once. This chain joins TRBV10-1 and TRBJ1-2, with TRBD1 matching over 8 bases. Germline-derived CDR1 and CDR2 are WNHNN and SYGVQD (reference sequence). CDR3 length equals 12 residues. The V and J ends lost 3 bases and 11 bases, in that order; junction bases with no gene match: 5. CDR3 DNA sequence: TGCGCCAGCAGTGAAAGGCAGGGGGCTTACACCTTC. Protein product: CASSERQGAYTF.

V usage is TRBV11-2 and J usage is TRBJ1-6; 8 bases map to TRBD1. The CDR3 loop spans 17 amino acids. Losses at the gene ends were 4 bases for V and 6 bases for J; bases not matched to a gene: 11. Germline V gives CDR1 SGHAT, CDR2 FQNNGV. CDR3 nucleotide sequence: TGTGCCAGCAGCTCCCGGGACAGGCCAACACGTAATTCACCCCTCCACTTT. It translates to CASSSRDRPTRNSPLHF.

The chain combines TRBV21-1 with TRBJ1-3. TRBV21-1 is described as a pseudogene. This CDR3 region has 16 residues. CDR3 coding DNA: TGTGCCAGCAGCAAACCCCGAGCGGGACTCGGAAACACCATATATTTT. Protein: CASSKPRAGLGNTIYF.

The CDR3 loop reads CASSSGQGSDTQYF. The CDR3 DNA follows: TGTGCCAGCAGCTCAGGACAGGGCTCAGATACGCAGTATTTT. This chain joins TRBV7-3 and TRBJ2-3, with TRBD1 matching over 8 bases. CDR3 length: 14 amino acids. Germline CDR1 is SGHTA and CDR2 is FQGTGA. The V gene end was trimmed by 4 bases and the J gene end by 4 bases; junction bases not matched to a gene: 4.

The chain links TRBV7-2 to TRBJ1-2; tentatively, D is TRBD1 (6 bases). The CDR3 covers 16 residues. Trimming shortened V by 3 bases and J by 7 bases, and 21 bases separated the two germline ends. In germline, CDR1 is SGHTA, CDR2 FQGNSA. The CDR3 nucleotides are TGTGCCAGCAGCTTGTTTACTACAGGGAACGGCGGTGGCTACACCTTC. Its translation is CASSLFTTGNGGGYTF.

V gene TRBV28 combines with J gene TRBJ1-3; D possibly corresponds to TRBD1 (6 bases). This CDR3 comprises 16 residues. V lost 5 bases and J 0 bases, leaving 14 bases between the germline ends. Germline V gene data show CDR1 as MDHEN and CDR2 as SYDVKM. CDR3 protein: CASSLGTHYSGNTIYF. CDR3 sequence (DNA): TGTGCCAGCAGTCTGGGGACACACTACTCTGGAAACACCATATATTTT.

This clone was recorded only once. This chain connects TRBV19 to TRBJ1-6, with unresolved D. This CDR3 contains 16 residues. Trimming pared 5 bases from V and 6 bases from J, leaving 17 bases between. Germline CDR1 LNHDA, CDR2 SQIVND (reference sequence). CDR3 loop: CASSPAAYSFNSPLHF. The CDR3 DNA follows: TGTGCCAGTAGTCCAGCGGCGTATTCTTTTAATTCACCCCTCCACTTT.

The sample holds a few counts of this clone. Written as DNA, the CDR3 is TGTGCCAGCAGCCTGACAGGGGAAGGAACTGAAGCTTTCTTT. It yields the protein CASSLTGEGTEAFF. V usage is TRBV3-1 (or the pseudogene TRBV3-2) and J usage is TRBJ1-1; 8 bases map to TRBD1. The CDR3 spans 14 residues. The V and J ends lost 4 bases and 5 bases, in that order; junction bases with no gene match: 6. The germline V gene encodes CDR1 LGHDT and CDR2 YNNKEL (reference sequence).

The rearrangement uses TRBV2 and TRBJ2-1, with D possibly matching TRBD1 (5 bases). With 10 bases removed from V and 4 bases from J, the gap between germline ends came to 11 bases. The CDR3 is 12 residues long. In germline, CDR1 is SNHLY, CDR2 FYNNEI. The CDR3 protein is CATSTGYNEQFF. The CDR3 coding sequence is TGTGCCACCTCTACAGGTTACAATGAGCAGTTCTTC.

The V call is TRBV28, the J call TRBJ1-5; D gene unclear. Germline V gene sequence: CDR1 MDHEN, CDR2 SYDVKM. This CDR3 is built from 15 residues. The germline V and J ends were trimmed by 5 bases and 8 bases, with 19 bases remaining between them. The DNA of the CDR3 is TGTGCCAGCAGTCGCGCCGATTTCTTCTTAGAGCCCCAGCATTTT. Its protein product is CASSRADFFLEPQHF.

This chain connects TRBV3-1 (or the pseudogene TRBV3-2) to TRBJ2-1, with D unresolved. The CDR3 contains 15 residues. V was clipped by 0 bases and J by 9 bases, with 15 bases between them. The germline V gene has CDR1 LGHDT and CDR2 YNNKEL (reference sequence). CDR3 DNA: TGTGCCAGCAGCCAAGACGCTAGTCTGAGTGCTGAGCAGTTCTTC. Amino acid sequence: CASSQDASLSAEQFF.

Only a few counts were recorded for this clone. The chain combines TRBV28 with TRBJ1-1, with D perhaps matching TRBD1 (5 bases). This CDR3 is 12 amino acids long. From germline, CDR1 is MDHEN and CDR2 SYDVKM. The V and J ends lost 7 bases and 4 bases respectively, with 10 bases between them. The CDR3 bases are TGTGCCAGCAACTGGGGGGGCACTGAAGCTTTCTTT. Translated, it gives CASNWGGTEAFF.

The chain joins TRBV11-2 to TRBJ2-7; no clear D gene. This CDR3 is 15 amino acids long. V dropped 2 bases and J dropped 0 bases, with 11 bases sitting between them. Per germline, CDR1 SGHAT and CDR2 FQNNGV. CDR3 in DNA: TGTGCCAGCAGCTTAATGATCGCGAGCTCCTACGAGCAGTACTTC. As protein: CASSLMIASSYEQYF.

The rearrangement uses TRBV9 and TRBJ1-3, with D possibly matching TRBD1 (5 bases). From germline, CDR1 is SGDLS and CDR2 YYNGEE. This CDR3 spans 15 amino acids. The V and J ends lost 1 base and 0 bases respectively, with 8 bases between them. The CDR3 nucleotides read TGTGCCAGCAGCGTACAGGGTATCTCTGGAAACACCATATATTTT. This codes for CASSVQGISGNTIYF.

The chain recombines TRBV2 with TRBJ1-1; D might be TRBD1 (5 bases). There are 14 residues in the CDR3. Germline assignment: CDR1 SNHLY and CDR2 FYNNEI. V shed 6 bases and J shed 3 bases, with 14 bases lying between them. The CDR3 DNA follows: TGTGCCAGCAGCGGACAAGGATGGGACACTGAAGCTTTCTTT. Its protein product is CASSGQGWDTEAFF.

The chain recombines TRBV7-8 with TRBJ1-6; weak D call: TRBD1 (5 bases). The CDR3 length is 18 residues. CDR1 is SGHVS, CDR2 FQNEAQ, per germline. V lost 7 bases, J lost 2 bases, and 21 bases lay in between. The CDR3 DNA reads as TGTGCCAGCACCGCCCTGGGGGGTCCGAATACCTATAATTCACCCCTCCACTTT. This encodes CASTALGGPNTYNSPLHF.

The chain carries TRBV3-1 (or the pseudogene TRBV3-2) and TRBJ2-3, with a possible D match to TRBD2 (6 bases). V was cut by 1 base and J by 4 bases, with 9 bases left in between. CDR3 size: 14 residues. From germline, CDR1 is LGHDT and CDR2 YNNKEL (reference sequence). The DNA for the CDR3 is TGTGCCAGCAGCCAAGTCTGGGGGGCAGATACGCAGTATTTT. It specifies CASSQVWGADTQYF.

The chain recombines TRBV7-6 with TRBJ1-2; 7 positions agree with TRBD1. Germline values: CDR1 SGHVS, CDR2 FNYEAQ. Trimming removed 5 bases from V and 4 bases from J; junction bases left unmatched: 16. CDR3 length: 17 residues. The CDR3 is CASSETGSLSIGYGYTF. For the CDR3, the DNA is TGTGCCAGCAGCGAGACAGGGAGCCTCTCTATCGGCTATGGCTACACCTTC.

The rearrangement links TRBV5-5 to TRBJ2-7; 7 bases map to TRBD1. Germline trimming cut 3 bases from V and 3 bases from J; bases unmatched to any gene: 9. Germline V lookup: CDR1 SGHKS, CDR2 YYEKEE (reference sequence). There are 15 residues in the CDR3. CDR3 loop: CASSYRDSKYYEQYF. The CDR3 nucleotides are TGTGCCAGCAGCTATCGGGACAGCAAATACTACGAGCAGTACTTC. Based on the CDR3 plus reference TRBV5-5 and TRBJ2-7, the full variable domain is DAGVTQSPTHLIKTRGQQVTLRCSPISGHKSVSWYQQVLGQGPQFIFQYYEKEERGRGNFPDRFSARQFPNYSSELNVNALLLGDSALYLCASSYRDSKYYEQYFGPGTRLTVT.

This chain connects TRBV2 to TRBJ1-6, with no clear D. The CDR3 is made up of 15 amino acids. V lost 5 bases and J 7 bases, leaving 15 bases between the germline ends. Germline CDR1 and CDR2: SNHLY and FYNNEI. Written as DNA, the CDR3 is TGTGCCAGCAGTACCCGCGAGGTTAGGAATTCACCCCTCCACTTT. Protein: CASSTREVRNSPLHF.